This T cell receptor (beta chain) is drawn from a study of low-dose radiotherapy and immunotherapy resistance in tumors. Study details: With fractions of 0.5 Gy given every 2 weeks, Cohort 1 accumulated a total of 6.5 Gy.

The germline V gene encodes CDR1 MNHEY and CDR2 SMNVEV (reference sequence). The V end lost 1 base, the J end lost 5 bases, and 9 bases lay between the germline ends. The CDR3 spans 14 residues. Time point specified: before trial treatment. Ipilimumab, nivolumab, aspirin, low-dose cyclophosphamide and low-dose radiotherapy were administered to donors. All eligible patients presented with advanced solid tumors that contained no tumor-infiltrating lymphocytes. This clonotype was recorded many times. TRAV- and TRBV-specific primers were used for first-strand cDNA, which covered alpha and beta chains. TCRs were amplified for 15 to 25 PCR cycles with a constant-region primer and V-primer adapter. TCRdb recomputed calls from the reads with MiXCR, one row per CDR3 protein. The sample contains tens of thousands of distinct CDR3 sequences, around a quarter of which appear only once.

This sequence joins TRBV27 and TRBJ1-5; no clear D gene. The sequence came from a male donor with rectosigmoid adenocarcinoma. This material consisted of PBMCs, taken before treatment. CDR3 sequence (DNA): TGTGCCAGCAGTTTATTGGGTAGTGATCAGCCCCAGCATTTT. This translates into CASSLLGSDQPQHF.